One and the same sample provided the 27 T cell receptor beta chains below, sequenced in a study of OX40 agonist ivuxolimab in advanced cancers. The repertoire was sequenced with immunoSEQ multiplex PCR; TCRdb's copy has only in-frame clones and lacks some. Among tens of thousands of clones listed, roughly 85% were seen once. Here the sequenced sample was CD4+ or CD8+ T cells sorted from blood, taken in a trial of the OX40 agonist ivuxolimab. The receptors stem from an adult with an advanced solid tumor such as melanoma, head and neck, liver or kidney cancer.

The sample holds one count of this clone. The chain carries TRBV23-1 and TRBJ1-1, with D hard to call. TRBV23-1 carries the ORF label, with uncertain function. V dropped 2 bases and J dropped 0 bases, with 13 bases sitting between them. CDR3 length equals 16 residues. This CDR3 reads CASSQRAEGMNTEAFF. The CDR3, as DNA: TGCGCCAGCAGTCAACGGGCAGAAGGTATGAACACTGAAGCTTTCTTT.

The V gene is TRBV10-3, the J gene TRBJ1-2; D is unresolved. Germline V gene data show CDR1 as ENHRY and CDR2 as SYGVKD. The CDR3 totals 15 residues. The V end lost 0 bases, the J end lost 2 bases, and 10 bases lay between the germline ends. Here the CDR3 reads CAISESGDLNYGYTF. The CDR3 nucleotides are TGTGCCATCAGTGAGTCGGGTGATTTAAACTATGGCTACACCTTC.

CDR3 coding DNA: TGCGCCAGCAGCTTGAACGGTTACGAGCAGTACTTC. Translation gives CASSLNGYEQYF. The chain has TRBV5-1 and TRBJ2-7; no clear D gene. This CDR3 has 12 amino acids. CDR1 and CDR2 from the germline V gene are SGHRS and YFSETQ. V shed 1 base and J shed 4 bases, with 6 bases lying between them.

V and J are TRBV7-9 and TRBJ1-3; D is ambiguous. The CDR3 is made up of 15 amino acids. From germline, CDR1 is SEHNR and CDR2 FQNEAQ (reference sequence). The V end was cut by 5 bases, the J end by 3 bases, with 14 bases between. Here the CDR3 reads CASSPKRRVGNTIYF. The CDR3 region has the DNA TGTGCCAGCAGCCCGAAGCGACGGGTTGGAAACACCATATATTTT.

This chain connects TRBV10-1 to TRBJ1-5; D gene ambiguous. Germline V gene data show CDR1 as WNHNN and CDR2 as SYGVQD (reference sequence). V was shortened by 3 bases and J by 6 bases, with 9 bases between the two germline ends. The CDR3 is 13 residues long. CDR3 loop: CASSDGGPQPQHF. The CDR3, as DNA: TGCGCCAGCAGTGATGGAGGGCCTCAGCCCCAGCATTTT.

The V and J genes are TRBV5-1 and TRBJ1-2, with a possible D match to TRBD1 (6 bases). In germline, CDR1 is SGHRS, CDR2 YFSETQ. The CDR3 is 15 amino acids. The V and J ends lost 3 bases and 1 base respectively, with 13 bases between them. In DNA, the CDR3 is TGCGCCAGCAGCTCCTCGGGACAAATTAACTATGGCTACACCTTC. Amino acid sequence: CASSSSGQINYGYTF.

This rearrangement joins TRBV14 to TRBJ1-4; possible D gene TRBD1, 5 bases. V was shortened by 3 bases and J by 8 bases, with 7 bases between the two germline ends. Germline V gene lookup returns CDR1 SGHDN and CDR2 FVKESK. This CDR3 is 12 amino acids long. CDR3 nucleotides: TGTGCCAGCAGCCAGGGGCGGGAAAAACTGTTTTTT. Residues: CASSQGREKLFF.

The chain has TRBV27 and TRBJ1-5; a weak D match, TRBD1 (6 bases). V was cut by 2 bases and J by 7 bases, with 12 bases left in between. The CDR3 loop spans 14 amino acids. Germline CDR1 is MNHEY and CDR2 is SMNVEV (reference sequence). The CDR3 sequence is CASSLGQRNQPQHF. In DNA, the CDR3 is TGTGCCAGCAGTTTAGGACAGCGGAACCAGCCCCAGCATTTT.

J is TRBJ2-5 and V is TRBV11-2, with D possibly matching TRBD1 (6 bases). Germline assignment: CDR1 SGHAT and CDR2 FQNNGV. This CDR3 contains 14 residues. V lost 5 bases and J lost 1, with 11 bases in between. This CDR3 is CASSPRDTQETQYF. As DNA, the CDR3 is TGTGCCAGCAGCCCACGGGACACCCAAGAGACCCAGTACTTC.

Of note for this clone: In the same sample, other DNA sequences code for this CDR3. The chain has TRBV18 and TRBJ2-5, with D unclear. CDR3 length: 11 residues. The ends were cut back, 6 bases at V and 5 bases at J, with 7 bases in the middle. Germline loops: CDR1 KGHSH, CDR2 LQKENI. The CDR3 loop is CASSSQETQYF. The CDR3 DNA is TGTGCCAGCTCCTCCCAGGAGACCCAGTACTTC.

The chain joins TRBV27 to TRBJ2-7; D perhaps matches TRBD2 (5 bases). The germline V and J ends were trimmed by 4 bases and 4 bases, with 8 bases remaining between them. CDR1 is MNHEY and CDR2 is SMNVEV in the germline V gene (reference sequence). This CDR3 has 12 residues. The CDR3 DNA follows: TGTGCCAGCAGTTCAGAGGGTTACGAGCAGTACTTC. Its translation: CASSSEGYEQYF.

The chain recombines TRBV11-2 with TRBJ1-2; D is ambiguous. Germline-derived CDR1 and CDR2 are SGHAT and FQNNGV. Trimming cost V 5 bases and J 2 bases, with 3 bases left between them. There are 11 residues in the CDR3. The CDR3 DNA is TGTGCCAGCAGCCCGAACTATGGCTACACCTTC. Encoded protein: CASSPNYGYTF.

V gene TRBV30 combines with J gene TRBJ2-6; D uncertain. The CDR3 consists of 16 residues. Trimming removed 2 bases from V and 0 bases from J, with 11 bases in between. Per the germline V gene, CDR1 is GTSNPN and CDR2 is SVGIG (reference sequence). The CDR3 DNA is TGTGCCTGGAGTATTGGCATCGGCTCTGGGGCCAACGTCCTGACTTTC. It encodes CAWSIGIGSGANVLTF. Combining the CDR3 with reference TRBV30 and TRBJ2-6 gives the whole variable domain SQTIHQWPATLVQPVGSPLSLECTVEGTSNPNLYWYRQAAGRGLQLLFYSVGIGQISSEVPQNLSASRPQDRQFILSSKKLLLSDSGFYLCAWSIGIGSGANVLTFGAGSRLTVL.

CDR3 in amino acids: CASSPNRGGSQTQYF. The CDR3 nucleotides read TGTGCCAGCTCACCAAACCGGGGGGGCAGTCAGACCCAGTACTTC. The chain links TRBV18 to TRBJ2-5; 8 nucleotides match TRBD2. V shed 2 bases, J shed 6 bases, and the junction held 8 bases outside the gene matches. The germline V gene has CDR1 KGHSH and CDR2 LQKENI. CDR3 length equals 15 residues.

CDR3 nucleotide sequence: TGTGCCAGTAGACGTCCGGGCGTGGCGAACACCGGGGAGCTGTTTTTT. Its translation: CASRRPGVANTGELFF. This chain links TRBV19 with TRBJ2-2, with D unclear. V was pared by 6 bases and J by 0 bases, with 14 bases between. There are 16 residues in the CDR3. Germline lookup yields CDR1 LNHDA and CDR2 SQIVND (reference sequence).

The chain carries TRBV2 and TRBJ2-7; D is possibly TRBD2 (6 bases). Germline CDR1 SNHLY, CDR2 FYNNEI. Trimming removed 1 base at V and 0 bases at J, with 13 bases between. CDR3 size: 16 residues. The CDR3 sequence is CASSEVGGGGSYEQYF. DNA for the CDR3: TGTGCCAGCAGTGAAGTGGGGGGTGGAGGCTCCTACGAGCAGTACTTC.

This sequence joins TRBV5-8 and TRBJ2-3; 7 bases are shared with TRBD1. J gave up 3 bases and V 4 bases, and 2 bases lay outside the gene matches. Germline CDR1 is SGHTS and CDR2 is YDEGEE. The length of the CDR3 is 13 residues. The CDR3 coding sequence is TGTGCCAGCAGCGGGGGACAGACAGATACGCAGTATTTT. It yields the protein CASSGGQTDTQYF.

The chain joins TRBV15 to TRBJ2-5, with TRBD1 matching over 9 bases. J gave up 1 base and V 5 bases, and 5 bases lay outside the gene matches. Germline CDR1 and CDR2: LNHNV and YYDKDF (reference sequence). This CDR3 has 15 residues. CDR3: CATSRDRASQETQYF. The CDR3 DNA reads as TGTGCCACCAGCCGGGACAGGGCTAGCCAAGAGACCCAGTACTTC.

The chain carries TRBV2 and TRBJ2-1; D call uncertain. Trimming took 6 bases from V and 1 from J, leaving 1 base between them. The CDR3 is 11 residues long. Germline V CDR1 and CDR2: SNHLY, FYNNEI. The CDR3 loop reads CASRSYNEQFF. CDR3 DNA sequence: TGTGCCAGCAGGTCCTACAATGAGCAGTTCTTC.

The chain has TRBV9 and TRBJ2-6, with D possibly being TRBD1 (6 bases). Germline CDR1 SGDLS, CDR2 YYNGEE. This CDR3 is 16 amino acids long. The germline V and J ends were trimmed by 3 bases and 0 bases, with 10 bases remaining between them. CDR3 coding DNA: TGTGCCAGCAGCGCCCGACAGGCCTCTGGGGCCAACGTCCTGACTTTC. Protein product: CASSARQASGANVLTF. The full variable domain, its missing parts supplied by reference TRBV9 and TRBJ2-6, is DSGVTQTPKHLITATGQRVTLRCSPRSGDLSVYWYQQSLDQGLQFLIQYYNGEERAKGNILERFSAQQFPDLHSELNLSSLELGDSALYFCASSARQASGANVLTFGAGSRLTVL.

The CDR3 loop is CASSLQGTEAFF. The CDR3 DNA is TGCGCCAGCAGCTTACAGGGTACTGAAGCTTTCTTT. V gene TRBV5-1 combines with J gene TRBJ1-1; the D gene is possibly TRBD1 (6 bases). The ends were cut back, 2 bases at V and 5 bases at J, with 7 bases in the middle. CDR1 SGHRS and CDR2 YFSETQ come from the germline V gene. The CDR3 length is 12 residues.

The CDR3 region is CASSLRGTGPEKLFF. CDR3 bases: TGTGCCAGCAGCTTAAGAGGGACAGGGCCCGAAAAACTGTTTTTT. The chain links TRBV7-3 to TRBJ1-4; 9 bases are a match to TRBD1. V shed 1 base, J shed 8 bases, and the junction held 5 bases outside the gene matches. This CDR3 spans 15 amino acids. From germline, CDR1 is SGHTA and CDR2 FQGTGA.

DNA of the CDR3: TGTGCTAGTGGTTTGGTAACGGGGGGGGGCCCCGAGCAGTACTTC. Its translation is CASGLVTGGGPEQYF. The rearrangement joins TRBV12-5 to TRBJ2-7; 8 nucleotides agree with TRBD2. Germline V gene lookup returns CDR1 LGHNT and CDR2 FRNRAP. The CDR3 runs 15 residues. After removal of 0 bases from V and 6 bases from J, the junction contained 7 bases not matched to a gene.

The chain is built from TRBV7-9 and TRBJ1-3, with 12 positions matching TRBD1. Trimming at V came to 3 bases and at J to 1 base, leaving 10 bases not matched to a gene. Germline CDR1 and CDR2: SEHNR and FQNEAQ (reference sequence). The length of the CDR3 is 19 residues. The CDR3 DNA follows: TGTGCCAGCAGCTTTTCCGGGACAGGGGGCGGTGGATCTGGAAACACCATATATTTT. It encodes CASSFSGTGGGGSGNTIYF.

This clone was seen just once. The chain carries TRBV7-2 and TRBJ1-2; possibly TRBD1 for D (6 bases). The CDR3 is 17 residues long. From germline, CDR1 is SGHTA and CDR2 FQGNSA. The ends were cut back, 5 bases at V and 4 bases at J, with 23 bases in the middle. The CDR3 sequence is CASSPPPSLTGSYGYTF. Here the CDR3 DNA reads TGTGCCAGCAGCCCTCCCCCCTCCTTGACAGGTAGCTATGGCTACACCTTC.

The chain carries TRBV9 and TRBJ1-1; a possible D gene is TRBD1 (6 bases). The CDR3 length is 15 residues. Trimming shortened V by 4 bases and J by 2 bases, and 15 bases separated the two germline ends. The germline CDR1 and CDR2 sequences are SGDLS and YYNGEE. CDR3 loop: CASSRSMDRNTEAFF. CDR3 bases: TGTGCCAGCAGCAGATCTATGGACAGAAACACTGAAGCTTTCTTT.

The CDR3 protein is CASSQDPRGYTGELFF. CDR3 bases: TGTGCCAGCAGCCAAGATCCGCGGGGATACACCGGGGAGCTGTTTTTT. The chain couples TRBV4-2 to TRBJ2-2, with D possibly TRBD2 on 6 matching bases. V lost 0 bases and J lost 3, with 11 bases in between. The CDR3 loop spans 16 amino acids. CDR1 is LGHNA and CDR2 is YNFKEQ in the germline V gene.